Listed below are T cell receptor beta chains from one sample, sequenced in a study of T cell repertoires in cytomegalovirus infection. Their antigen targets remain unknown. TCRdb re-derived calls from the reads in MiXCR, one entry per CDR3 protein. The sample yields fewer than 350,000 distinct CDR3 sequences, roughly 28% seen once. Sequences were derived from cultured PBMCs, sampled from culture after CMV antigen stimulation. The receptor source for this set is a human donor in good health (CMV status not recorded). Some clones in this sample may be carry-over from other donors' samples. The CDR3 runs from the conserved cysteine through the conserved F or W. D genes are given only for firm matches. Not every row has a clone size; where given, it reads once, few, many or a size class.

TRBV4-1	TRBD1	TRBJ1-2	few	TGCGCCAGCAGCCAAGTCCGCGTGAACAGGGGGGCCAGATATGGCTACACCTTC	CASSQVRVNRGARYGYTF
TRBV6-5	.	TRBJ1-2	.	TGTGCCAGCAGTTACAACTCGGGGGCGAGAGGCTACACCTTC	CASSYNSGARGYTF
TRBV12-3/TRBV12-4	.	TRBJ1-2	.	TGTGCCAGCAGCTTGCTGTTTGGGGGGAGCCCGGTGGATGGCTACACCTTC	CASSLLFGGSPVDGYTF
TRBV2	.	TRBJ2-7	.	TGTGCCAGCAATATATGGGTCTGGGCAGAGTCCTACGAGCAGTACTTC	CASNIWVWAESYEQYF
TRBV7-2	TRBD1	TRBJ2-7	.	TGTGCCAGCAGCTTTTTCAATTACGACAGGGATTCCTACGAGCAGTACTTC	CASSFFNYDRDSYEQYF
TRBV6-1	.	TRBJ2-1	.	TGTGCCAGCAGGGGGATTCAATCCTACAATGAGCAGTTCTTC	CASRGIQSYNEQFF
TRBV20-1	.	TRBJ2-3	.	TGCAGTTCCTCTTCCACAGATACGCAGTATTTT	CSSSSTDTQYF
TRBV10-3	.	TRBJ1-1	.	TGTGCCATCAGTGAGAGAGGGAGGGCCACTGAAGCTTTCTTT	CAISERGRATEAFF
TRBV28	.	TRBJ2-5	many	TGTGCCAGCAGTTTGGCCTCAAGGACCCAGTACTTC	CASSLASRTQYF
TRBV7-2	TRBD2	TRBJ2-5	many	TGTGCCAGCAGCTTGGGGGGGAGGCCCGAGACCCAGTACTTC	CASSLGGRPETQYF
TRBV5-1	TRBD2	TRBJ2-5	.	TGCGCCAGCAGCTGGGGGGGAGAGACCCAGTACTTC	CASSWGGETQYF
TRBV5-4	.	TRBJ2-7	.	TGTGCCAGCAGCCTACCTTCGTGGGACGGCGGCGAGCAGTACTTC	CASSLPSWDGGEQYF
TRBV9	TRBD2	TRBJ2-1	.	TGTGCCAGCAGCGTAGAGGCGGGACTAGCGGGAGCCTACAATGAGCAGTTCTTC	CASSVEAGLAGAYNEQFF
TRBV6-5	.	TRBJ1-5	.	TGTGCCAGCAGTTACTCACAGGTCCGTCAGCCCCAGCATTTT	CASSYSQVRQPQHF
TRBV6-6	TRBD1	TRBJ1-1	.	TGTGCCAGCATCGAACCAGGGGGCACTGAAGCTTTCTTT	CASIEPGGTEAFF
TRBV7-2	.	TRBJ2-2	few	TGTGCCAGCAGCCCTGGGACGATCCCCGGGGAGCTGTTTTTT	CASSPGTIPGELFF
TRBV7-2	.	TRBJ2-3	many	TGTGCCAGCAGCTCGCAAACTGTCTCAGATACGCAGTATTTT	CASSSQTVSDTQYF
TRBV27	.	TRBJ1-2	few	TGTGCCAGCAGGGAGGCGGGAAACTATGGCTACACCTTC	CASREAGNYGYTF
TRBV7-8	TRBD1	TRBJ2-5	.	TGTGCCAGCAGCATAGGGACAGGGACGAGGACCCAGTACTTC	CASSIGTGTRTQYF
TRBV11-2	.	TRBJ2-7	.	TGTGCCAGCAGCTTAAGCGAGCAGTACTTC	CASSLSEQYF
TRBV20-1	TRBD1	TRBJ2-2	few	TGCAGTGCTAGTCCCGGGACAGGGGCGAACACCGGGGAGCTGTTTTTT	CSASPGTGANTGELFF
TRBV19	TRBD1	TRBJ1-4	.	TGTGCCAGTAGTACGGGACAGGGGGACGAAAAACTGTTTTTT	CASSTGQGDEKLFF
TRBV7-3	.	TRBJ2-1	.	TGTGCCAGCAGCTCCAAGGCTAGCCCGATTATTGAGCAGTTCTTC	CASSSKASPIIEQFF
TRBV19	.	TRBJ1-1	.	TGTGCCAGTAGTCTGGCGGTCTACACTGAAGCTTTCTTT	CASSLAVYTEAFF
TRBV3-1	TRBD2	TRBJ2-1	few	TGTGCCAGCAGCCAGGCCGGGACTAACAATGAGCAGTTCTTC	CASSQAGTNNEQFF
TRBV29-1	TRBD2	TRBJ2-3	few	TGCAGCGCGGGACTAGCGGGAGATACGCAGTATTTT	CSAGLAGDTQYF
TRBV15	.	TRBJ2-6	.	TGTGCCACCAGCAGAGCTGGTACATCTGGGGCCAACGTCCTGACTTTC	CATSRAGTSGANVLTF
TRBV11-2	TRBD2	TRBJ2-3	.	TGTGCCAGCAGCCGATGGGGCCTCCGGGGGGGAAGCACAGATACGCAGTATTTT	CASSRWGLRGGSTDTQYF
TRBV18	.	TRBJ1-1	.	TGTGCCAGCTCACCCCTAGGGGGTGAAGACACTGAAGCTTTCTTT	CASSPLGGEDTEAFF
TRBV2	.	TRBJ2-5	.	TGTGCCAGCAGTGGGGCTAACCACCAAGAGACCCAGTACTTC	CASSGANHQETQYF
TRBV6-6	.	TRBJ2-5	.	TGTGCCAGCAGTCCCCAGGGACAAAGACAAGAGACCCAGTACTTC	CASSPQGQRQETQYF
TRBV19	.	TRBJ2-3	few	TGTGCCAGTAGTATCGGCAGTTTAGGCACAGATACGCAGTATTTT	CASSIGSLGTDTQYF
TRBV20-1	TRBD2	TRBJ2-3	.	TGCGGGACTAGCGGGGACACAGATACGCAGTATTTT	CGTSGDTDTQYF
TRBV24-1	TRBD1	TRBJ2-1	.	TGTGCCACTGGGTGGGGACAGTCCTACAATGAGCAGTTCTTC	CATGWGQSYNEQFF
TRBV25-1	TRBD2	TRBJ2-5	.	TGTGCCAGCAGTGAGACGGGAGGCCCCCAAGAGACCCAGTACTTC	CASSETGGPQETQYF
TRBV6-8	.	TRBJ2-7	.	TGTGCCAGTTACTATCACGGCGCCTCCTACGAGCAGTACTTC	CASYYHGASYEQYF
TRBV5-4	.	TRBJ2-5	.	TGTGCCAGCAGCCCGGTAGCCTTCGATCCTTGGCAAGAGACCCAGTACTTC	CASSPVAFDPWQETQYF
TRBV27	TRBD1	TRBJ1-5	.	TGTGCCAGCAGGGGTCAGGGGGCAGGAGGCAATCAGCCCCAGCATTTT	CASRGQGAGGNQPQHF
TRBV18	.	TRBJ2-5	.	TGTGCCAGCTCTCCCGGGACCACTGCGGGGACCCAGTACTTC	CASSPGTTAGTQYF
TRBV29-1	.	TRBJ2-1	few	TGCAGCGTGCCCACTCGGCGGGGCCCCGGGAATGAGCAGTTCTTC	CSVPTRRGPGNEQFF
TRBV20-1	TRBD1	TRBJ1-5	few	TGCAGTGCTTGGGACAGAAATAGCAATCAGCCCCAGCATTTT	CSAWDRNSNQPQHF
TRBV27	.	TRBJ2-7	.	TGTGCCAGCTCCTACGAGCAGTACTTC	CASSYEQYF
TRBV7-2	TRBD2	TRBJ2-7	many	TGTGCCAGCAGCTTACCGGGGGGGACCGAGCTAAGCTACGAGCAGTACTTC	CASSLPGGTELSYEQYF
TRBV3-1	.	TRBJ1-1	.	TGTGCCAGCAGCCATATAGGCACTGAAGCTTTCTTT	CASSHIGTEAFF
TRBV11-2	.	TRBJ2-1	few	TGTGCCAGCAGCGCCCAGACGCGGGATTATGAGCAGTTCTTC	CASSAQTRDYEQFF
TRBV27	.	TRBJ1-1	few	TGTGCCAGCAGTTTAAGGAGGTCCCCGAACACTGAAGCTTTCTTT	CASSLRRSPNTEAFF
TRBV6-5	TRBD2	TRBJ2-3	few	TGTGCCAGCAGTTACAAGGGCGGGGGTTCCACATATACGCAGTATTTT	CASSYKGGGSTYTQYF
TRBV7-3	TRBD2	TRBJ2-7	.	TGTGCCAGCAGCTTAACGGGACTAGCTTTATACGAGCAGTACTTC	CASSLTGLALYEQYF
TRBV24-1	.	TRBJ1-5	.	TGTGCCACCAGTGATTCCGGGAGTTTGGCCCAGCATTTT	CATSDSGSLAQHF
TRBV10-3	.	TRBJ2-1	.	TGTGCCATCAGGGGGGTAGGCGATGAGCAGTTCTTC	CAIRGVGDEQFF
TRBV6-5	.	TRBJ1-4	.	TGTGCCAGCAGTTACTCCGGCAGGCCCAATGAAAAACTGTTTTTT	CASSYSGRPNEKLFF